This record concerns one TCR beta chain sequence. Germline DNA was also extracted, while the blood RNA originated from unsorted whole blood. TCR beta cDNA was made from 400 to 600 ng total RNA with a constant-region primer. Employing slightly modified ARM-PCR, three nested multiplex PCR rounds were run, and these gave rise to the TCR beta libraries. One entry per CDR3 protein results from TCRdb running MiXCR on the multiplex PCR reads. The table records some 190,000 distinct CDR3 sequences, about 60% of them present only once. This sample was taken from a study of tumor-infiltrating lymphocytes in primary liver carcinoma. The sequencing input was peripheral blood. The TCR was taken from a man aged 35 to 55 with primary liver carcinoma and hepatitis B virus infection.

Here the CDR3 DNA reads TGTGCCAGCGTACAGCGGGAGGGTTCCCCCTACAATGAGCAGTTCTTC. This encodes CASVQREGSPYNEQFF. The rearrangement links TRBV6-5 to TRBJ2-1; TRBD2 aligns across 10 bases. The CDR3 consists of 16 residues. Germline V lookup: CDR1 MNHEY, CDR2 SVGAGI. The J segment lost 2 bases and the V segment lost 8 bases, leaving 9 bases of the junction unmatched.